The 3 T cell receptor beta chains reported below all come from one sample, sequenced in a study of T-cell memory formation after mild COVID-19. One entry per CDR3 protein, called by TCRdb with MiXCR from the 5' RACE reads. Among around 510,000 distinct CDR3 sequences listed, 20% to 25% were seen once. Specimen: PBMCs or a T cell subset sorted from them (not recorded which). The receptors were gathered from an adult woman who had mild COVID-19 (a few samples of this study predate the infection). Cell type and time point are not known.

In its sample, this clonotype was seen a few times. The chain has TRBV5-5 and TRBJ1-2; 12 bases match TRBD1. Losses at the gene ends were 0 bases for V and 7 bases for J; bases not matched to a gene: 4. The CDR3 spans 15 residues. Looked up from germline, CDR1 is SGHKS and CDR2 is YYEKEE (reference sequence). The CDR3, as DNA: TGTGCCAGCAGCTTGGAGGGACAGGGGGCAAGTGGCTACACCTTC. Translating gives CASSLEGQGASGYTF.

This clonotype has a count of ten or more. The chain links TRBV6-6 to TRBJ2-1; 15 nucleotides match TRBD2. V shed 4 bases, J shed 4 bases, and the junction held 2 bases outside the gene matches. This CDR3 contains 16 residues. CDR1 is MNHNY, CDR2 SVGAGI, per germline (reference sequence). CDR3 sequence reads: CASSSGLAGGYNEQFF. The DNA of the CDR3 is TGTGCCAGCAGTTCTGGACTAGCGGGAGGGTACAATGAGCAGTTCTTC.

The gene calls are TRBV20-1 and TRBJ2-5; no definite D call. This CDR3 is built from 12 residues. The germline CDR1 and CDR2 sequences are DFQATT and SNEGSKA (reference sequence). Trimming took off 2 bases at V and 5 bases at J, with 9 bases between the two ends. CDR3 nucleotides: TGCAGTGCTAGAATCTTTAGCGAGACCCAGTACTTC. This codes for CSARIFSETQYF.